This T cell receptor (beta chain) is from a study of T cell responses to AZD1222 COVID-19 vaccine. Regarding this clone: Other DNA variants within this sample encode the same CDR3.

Some clones are missing from TCRdb's copy, which holds only in-frame ones; the method was immunoSEQ multiplex PCR. The table records tens of thousands of clones, more than 90% of them present only once. The length of the CDR3 is 13 residues. Germline loops: CDR1 MNHEY, CDR2 SMNVEV (reference sequence). V was pared by 3 bases and J by 8 bases, with 13 bases between. The chain is built from TRBV27 and TRBJ1-2, with TRBD1 as a possible D gene (6 bases). This specimen consisted of peripheral blood, obtained on day 0 of AZD1222 vaccination. The sequence was obtained from an adult in good health. This CDR3 reads CASSLGAGYGYTF. CDR3 coding DNA: TGTGCCAGCAGTTTGGGGGCAGGGTACGGCTACACCTTC.